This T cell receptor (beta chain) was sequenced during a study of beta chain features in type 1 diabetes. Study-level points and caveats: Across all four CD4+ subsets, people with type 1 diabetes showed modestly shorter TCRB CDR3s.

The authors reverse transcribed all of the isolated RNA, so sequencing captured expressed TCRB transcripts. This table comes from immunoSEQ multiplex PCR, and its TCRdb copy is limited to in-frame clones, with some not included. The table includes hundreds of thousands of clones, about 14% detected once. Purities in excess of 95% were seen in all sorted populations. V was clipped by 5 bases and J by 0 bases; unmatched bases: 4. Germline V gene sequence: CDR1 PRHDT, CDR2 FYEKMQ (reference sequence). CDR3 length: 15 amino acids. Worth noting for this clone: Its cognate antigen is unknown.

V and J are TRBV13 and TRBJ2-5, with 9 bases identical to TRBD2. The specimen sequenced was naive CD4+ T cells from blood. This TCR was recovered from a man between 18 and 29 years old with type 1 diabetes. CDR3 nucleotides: TGTGCCAGCAGCCCCTCTAGCGGGGACCAAGAGACCCAGTACTTC. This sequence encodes CASSPSSGDQETQYF.